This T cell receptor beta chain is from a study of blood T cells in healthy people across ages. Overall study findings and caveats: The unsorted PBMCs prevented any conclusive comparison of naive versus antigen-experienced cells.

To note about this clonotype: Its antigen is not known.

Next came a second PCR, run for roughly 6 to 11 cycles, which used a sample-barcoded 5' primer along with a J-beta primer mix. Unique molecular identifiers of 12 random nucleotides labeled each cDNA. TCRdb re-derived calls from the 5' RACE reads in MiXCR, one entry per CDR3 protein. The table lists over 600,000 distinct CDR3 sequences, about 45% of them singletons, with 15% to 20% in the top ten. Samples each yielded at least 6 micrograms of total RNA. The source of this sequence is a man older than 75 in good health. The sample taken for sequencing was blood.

CDR3 sequence (DNA): TGTGCCAGTACATCGGGGCGTGTTGGGACCCAGTACTTC. This gives the protein CASTSGRVGTQYF. The chain couples TRBV12-3 or TRBV12-4 to TRBJ2-5; the D call may be TRBD1 or TRBD2 (5 bases each). The CDR3 totals 13 residues. The germline V and J ends were trimmed by 9 bases and 7 bases, with 18 bases remaining between them.